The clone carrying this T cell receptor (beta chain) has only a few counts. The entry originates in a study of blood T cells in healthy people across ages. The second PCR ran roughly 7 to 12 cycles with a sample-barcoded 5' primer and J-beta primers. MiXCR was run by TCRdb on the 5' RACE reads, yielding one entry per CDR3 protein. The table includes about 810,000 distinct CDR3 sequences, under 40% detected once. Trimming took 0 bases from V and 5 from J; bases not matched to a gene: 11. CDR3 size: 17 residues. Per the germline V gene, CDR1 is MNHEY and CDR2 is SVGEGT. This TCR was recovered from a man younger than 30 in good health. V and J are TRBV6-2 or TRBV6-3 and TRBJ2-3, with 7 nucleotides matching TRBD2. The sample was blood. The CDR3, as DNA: TGTGCCAGCAGTTACTCGACTAGCTTCCTGCCTTTAGATACGCAGTATTTT. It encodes CASSYSTSFLPLDTQYF.